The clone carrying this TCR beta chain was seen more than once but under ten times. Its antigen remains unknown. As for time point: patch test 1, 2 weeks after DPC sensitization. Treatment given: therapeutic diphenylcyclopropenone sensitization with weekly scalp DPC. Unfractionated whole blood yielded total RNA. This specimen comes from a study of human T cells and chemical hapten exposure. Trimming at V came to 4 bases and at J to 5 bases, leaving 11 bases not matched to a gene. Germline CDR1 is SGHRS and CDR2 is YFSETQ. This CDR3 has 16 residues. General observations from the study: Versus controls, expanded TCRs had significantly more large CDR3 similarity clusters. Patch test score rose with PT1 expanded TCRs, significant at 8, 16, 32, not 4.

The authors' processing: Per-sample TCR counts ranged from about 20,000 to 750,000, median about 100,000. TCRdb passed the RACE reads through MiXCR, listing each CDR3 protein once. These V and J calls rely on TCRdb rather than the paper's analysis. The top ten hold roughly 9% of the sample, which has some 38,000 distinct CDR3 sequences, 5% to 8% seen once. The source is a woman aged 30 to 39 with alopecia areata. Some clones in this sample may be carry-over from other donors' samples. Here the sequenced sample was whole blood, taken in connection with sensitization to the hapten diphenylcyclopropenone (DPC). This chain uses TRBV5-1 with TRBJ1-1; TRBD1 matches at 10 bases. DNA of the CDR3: TGCGCCAGCAGCCCGACGGACAGGGGGGTAGGAACTGAAGCTTTCTTT. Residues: CASSPTDRGVGTEAFF.